The present T cell receptor (beta chain) was sequenced within a study of chronic HIV infection and antiretroviral therapy. Germline CDR1 DFQATT, CDR2 SNEGSKA (reference sequence). This CDR3 has 15 amino acids. V was shortened by 0 bases and J by 0 bases, with 9 bases between the two germline ends. TCRdb reprocessed the 5' RACE reads with MiXCR, giving one entry per CDR3 protein. The table includes some 43,000 distinct CDR3 sequences, under 20% detected once. The sample consisted of peripheral blood. This receptor was obtained from an adult who had HIV and had not received antiretroviral therapy, or was an uninfected healthy control (not recorded which). The rearrangement uses TRBV20-1 and TRBJ1-5; D gene ambiguous. Written as DNA, the CDR3 is TGCAGTGCTAGAGAAGGACGGAATAGCAATCAGCCCCAGCATTTT. Protein sequence: CSAREGRNSNQPQHF.